These T cell receptor beta chains were read from a single sample in a study of cytomegalovirus exposure and HLA in healthy donors. Assay: immunoSEQ multiplex PCR; the TCRdb copy retains only in-frame clones and omits some. This table holds over 30,000 clones, about 70% found once. Sequences were obtained from PBMCs. The receptors here all came from a man aged 40-55 years in good health and CMV-seropositive. Both conserved end residues are part of each CDR3. D genes are given only for firm matches. Rows give clone size only sometimes, using once, few, many, or a class for an expanded clone.

>TRBJ2-7|TRBV4-1|.|.
TGCGCCAGCAGCCAACTACCGACAGGAAAATACGAGCAGTACTTC
CASSQLPTGKYEQYF
>TRBJ1-1|TRBV4-2|once|.
TGTGCCAGCAGCCAAGATTTGGCAGGAACGTACCGTGAAGCTTTCTTT
CASSQDLAGTYREAFF
>TRBJ2-2|TRBV29-1|.|.
TGCAGCGTTTTGGGGCAGAACACCGGGGAGCTGTTTTTT
CSVLGQNTGELFF
>TRBJ2-1|TRBV7-3|.|TRBD2
TGTGCCAGCAGCTCGGCCCCCGGGGGGTCATATGAGCAGTTCTTC
CASSSAPGGSYEQFF
>TRBJ2-5|TRBV19|few|.
TGTGCCAGTAGTATCGACGGAGCCCAAGAGACCCAGTACTTC
CASSIDGAQETQYF
>TRBJ2-1|TRBV7-3|few|.
TGTGCCAGCAGCTCGAGGCCGGGAGTTTACAATGAGCAGTTCTTC
CASSSRPGVYNEQFF
>TRBJ1-1|TRBV30|.|TRBD1
TGTGCCTGGAGTCCTAATGACAGGGGAAAGACTGAAGCTTTCTTT
CAWSPNDRGKTEAFF
>TRBJ1-4|TRBV5-5|.|TRBD1
TGTGCCAGCAGCTTACGGGACAGGGGGTTGGAGGGTGAAAAACTGTTTTTT
CASSLRDRGLEGEKLFF
>TRBJ1-6|TRBV4-1|few|.
TGCGCCAGCAGCCAAGCTAGCTCCTATAATTCACCCCTCCACTTT
CASSQASSYNSPLHF
>TRBJ1-5|TRBV5-6|.|.
TGTGCCAGCAGCTTCGGGGAAAGCAATCAGCCCCAGCATTTT
CASSFGESNQPQHF
>TRBJ1-4|TRBV27|.|TRBD1
TGTGCCAGCAGTTTTCTAGGGGGCGATGAAAAACTGTTTTTT
CASSFLGGDEKLFF
>TRBJ1-4|TRBV29-1|.|.
TGCAGCGCAGAAGGAGGAGGAACTAATGAAAAACTGTTTTTT
CSAEGGGTNEKLFF